A selection of T cell receptor beta chains follows, all from one sample in a study of cytomegalovirus exposure and HLA in healthy donors. This table comes from immunoSEQ multiplex PCR, and its TCRdb copy is limited to in-frame clones, with some not included. Its table records 150,000 to 200,000 clones. The sample was PBMCs. These receptors all stem from a young man in good health and CMV-seronegative. CDR3s include the opening cysteine and the closing phenylalanine or tryptophan. The order of the fields is J gene, D gene, V gene, CDR3 protein, CDR3 DNA. A D gene is named only where the DNA matches it firmly.

>TRBJ2-7|NA|TRBV27
CASSSLYEQYF
TGTGCCAGCAGTTCCCTCTACGAGCAGTACTTC
>TRBJ1-1|NA|TRBV5-1
CASSYSRTENTEAFF
TGCGCCAGCAGCTATTCTCGGACAGAGAACACTGAAGCTTTCTTT
>TRBJ2-5|TRBD2|TRBV4-1
CASSQDSGTSGETQYF
TGCGCCAGCAGCCAAGATAGTGGGACTAGCGGAGAGACCCAGTACTTC
>TRBJ2-7|TRBD2|TRBV29-1
CSVGLAETYEQYF
TGCAGCGTGGGACTAGCGGAGACCTACGAGCAGTACTTC
>TRBJ1-4|NA|TRBV2
CASSEGWAGPNEKLFF
TGTGCCAGCAGTGAAGGGTGGGCAGGGCCTAATGAAAAACTGTTTTTT
>TRBJ1-6|NA|TRBV7-3
CASRRQDSRGPLHF
TGTGCCAGCAGGAGACAGGACAGCAGAGGACCCCTCCACTTT
>TRBJ1-1|TRBD1|TRBV2
CASMGTGSDTEAFF
TGTGCCAGCATGGGGACAGGGTCGGACACTGAAGCTTTCTTT
>TRBJ2-7|NA|TRBV14
CASSQVGGGVSYEQYF
TGTGCCAGCAGCCAAGTCGGCGGCGGAGTCTCCTACGAGCAGTACTTC
>TRBJ2-1|TRBD2|TRBV11-3
CASSLETSGNYNEQFF
TGTGCCAGCAGCTTAGAAACTAGCGGTAACTACAATGAGCAGTTCTTC
>TRBJ2-3|NA|TRBV10-1
CASSESGHPTDTQYF
TGCGCCAGCAGTGAGTCGGGACACCCAACAGATACGCAGTATTTT
>TRBJ2-1|NA|TRBV29-1
CSVGGVSYNEQFF
TGCAGCGTTGGGGGAGTCTCCTACAATGAGCAGTTCTTC
>TRBJ1-2|TRBD1|TRBV28
CASSLGAGGYYGYTF
TGTGCCAGCAGTTTAGGGGCAGGGGGTTACTATGGCTACACCTTC
>TRBJ1-3|NA|TRBV6-5
CASSQDWSSGNTIYF
TGTGCCAGCAGTCAGGACTGGAGCTCTGGAAACACCATATATTTT
>TRBJ1-5|TRBD1|TRBV10-3
CAISEGTGSVAGQPQHF
TGTGCCATCAGTGAGGGGACAGGGAGTGTAGCAGGTCAGCCCCAGCATTTT
>TRBJ1-2|NA|TRBV30
CAWSVQSAAYGYTF
TGTGCCTGGAGTGTACAGTCGGCAGCCTATGGCTACACCTTC
>TRBJ2-2|TRBD2|TRBV14
CASSQEDVLAGTGELFF
TGTGCCAGCAGCCAAGAGGATGTGCTAGCGGGAACCGGGGAGCTGTTTTTT
>TRBJ2-1|TRBD2|TRBV5-1
CASSFGERESRNEQFF
TGCGCCAGCAGCTTTGGGGAGCGGGAGAGTAGGAATGAGCAGTTCTTC
>TRBJ1-1|NA|TRBV5-6
CASSLAQMIEAFF
TGTGCCAGCAGCTTGGCCCAGATGATTGAAGCTTTCTTT
>TRBJ2-5|TRBD2|TRBV7-9
CASTPSGFQETQYF
TGTGCCAGCACCCCTAGCGGATTCCAAGAGACCCAGTACTTC
>TRBJ1-2|NA|TRBV7-3
CASSPGRENYGYTF
TGTGCCAGCAGCCCAGGGCGGGAAAACTATGGCTACACCTTC
>TRBJ2-1|NA|TRBV6-1
CASSEMVSSYNEQFF
TGTGCCAGCAGTGAAATGGTGAGCTCCTACAATGAGCAGTTCTTC
>TRBJ1-3|TRBD1|TRBV5-1
CASSLEGQGRNTIYF
TGCGCCAGCAGCTTGGAGGGACAGGGGAGAAACACCATATATTTT
>TRBJ1-3|NA|TRBV28
CASSRQVSGNTIYF
TGTGCCAGCAGTCGACAGGTCTCTGGAAACACCATATATTTT
>TRBJ2-7|TRBD2|TRBV6-5
CASRLPGGSEQYF
TGTGCCAGCAGACTCCCGGGGGGGAGCGAGCAGTACTTC
>TRBJ1-5|NA|TRBV10-2
CASSDIQALQPQHF
TGCGCCAGCAGTGATATACAGGCCCTTCAGCCCCAGCATTTT
>TRBJ2-5|NA|TRBV11-3
CASSLTPQETQYF
TGTGCCAGCAGCCTCACACCCCAAGAGACCCAGTACTTC
>TRBJ1-2|NA|TRBV7-9
CASSFEGRGDGYTF
TGTGCCAGCAGCTTTGAAGGAAGAGGCGATGGCTACACCTTC
>TRBJ2-2|NA|TRBV10-2
CAGSSGLTDLGNTGELFF
TGCGCCGGCTCAAGTGGGTTAACAGATTTGGGGAACACCGGGGAGCTGTTTTTT
>TRBJ2-2|NA|TRBV12-2
CASRLALGILVGELFF
TGTGCAAGTCGCTTAGCGCTAGGGATACTAGTCGGGGAGCTGTTTTTT
>TRBJ2-7|TRBD2|TRBV25-1
CASPFGDPREANSYEQYF
TGTGCCAGCCCCTTTGGTGACCCTCGGGAGGCGAACTCCTACGAGCAGTACTTC
>TRBJ2-1|NA|TRBV28
CASSVFYNEQFF
TGTGCCAGCAGTGTCTTCTACAATGAGCAGTTCTTC
>TRBJ2-7|NA|TRBV5-1
CASSLDSGPRGNEQYF
TGCGCCAGCAGCTTGGACTCTGGACCTAGGGGTAACGAGCAGTACTTC
>TRBJ2-1|TRBD2|TRBV19
CASSIVAGGDEQFF
TGTGCCAGTAGTATAGTCGCTGGGGGGGATGAGCAGTTCTTC
>TRBJ1-2|NA|TRBV5-4
CASSFSGGVYGYTF
TGTGCCAGCAGCTTTAGTGGAGGGGTCTATGGCTACACCTTC
>TRBJ2-7|TRBD2|TRBV7-9
CASSFSGGSEQYF
TGTGCCAGCAGCTTCTCGGGGGGGTCCGAGCAGTACTTC
>TRBJ2-1|TRBD1|TRBV5-6
CASSQGQLIDEQFF
TGTGCCAGCAGCCAGGGACAGCTAATAGATGAGCAGTTCTTC
>TRBJ2-7|NA|TRBV28
CASSIVPSSSYEQYF
TGTGCCAGCAGTATCGTGCCCTCGAGCTCCTACGAGCAGTACTTC
>TRBJ2-1|NA|TRBV28
CASSLRRGKPYNEQFF
TGTGCCAGCAGTTTGAGACGGGGAAAACCTTACAATGAGCAGTTCTTC
>TRBJ2-7|NA|TRBV11-2
CASSLWGAGGSYEQYF
TGTGCCAGCAGCTTATGGGGCGCAGGGGGGTCCTACGAGCAGTACTTC
>TRBJ2-2|NA|TRBV28
CASSPASDTGELFF
TGTGCCAGCAGTCCAGCTAGCGACACCGGGGAGCTGTTTTTT
>TRBJ1-4|NA|TRBV9
CASSAWSRVGEKLFF
TGTGCCAGCAGCGCCTGGAGCAGGGTCGGTGAAAAACTGTTTTTT
>TRBJ1-2|NA|TRBV5-1
CATLRGDMPPGYTF
TGCGCCACCCTCCGGGGAGACATGCCGCCTGGCTACACCTTC
>TRBJ1-6|NA|TRBV7-3
CASSLTSPRPLHF
TGTGCCAGCAGCTTAACTAGCCCTAGACCCCTCCACTTT
>TRBJ1-3|NA|TRBV7-9
CASSFLWEYAGNTIYF
TGTGCCAGCAGCTTTTTATGGGAGTACGCTGGAAACACCATATATTTT
>TRBJ1-1|NA|TRBV5-1
CASSLIPRNRADTEAFF
TGCGCCAGCAGCTTAATCCCCAGAAACAGGGCCGACACTGAAGCTTTCTTT
>TRBJ2-7|NA|TRBV11-2
CASSSLTGARYEQYF
TGTGCCAGCAGCTCCCTCACTGGGGCACGGTACGAGCAGTACTTC
>TRBJ2-3|NA|TRBV11-2
CASSLTRRHDTQYF
TGTGCCAGCAGCTTAACTAGGCGCCACGATACGCAGTATTTT
>TRBJ2-3|NA|TRBV15
CATSRVGYPTDTQYF
TGTGCCACCAGCAGAGTCGGCTATCCCACAGATACACAGTATTTT
>TRBJ2-7|TRBD2|TRBV5-1
CASRGSGILTYEQYF
TGCGCCAGCAGAGGTAGCGGGATTCTCACCTACGAGCAGTACTTC